This T cell receptor beta chain came from a study of blood T cell repertoires in COVID-19. The table came from immunoSEQ multiplex PCR; TCRdb's copy has only in-frame clones and leaves some out. Among 100,000 to 150,000 clones listed, around 87% were seen once. Germline values: CDR1 DFQATT, CDR2 SNEGSKA (reference sequence). The CDR3 length is 11 residues. Trimming stripped 4 bases from V and 8 bases from J, with 9 bases between. The V call is TRBV20-1, the J call TRBJ2-1; D perhaps matches TRBD1 (7 bases). Sequenced: peripheral blood. The source of this sequence is a man aged 70-80 years with active COVID-19. This CDR3 is CSATRGDEQFF. The CDR3 region has the DNA TGCAGTGCTACCAGGGGGGATGAGCAGTTCTTC.